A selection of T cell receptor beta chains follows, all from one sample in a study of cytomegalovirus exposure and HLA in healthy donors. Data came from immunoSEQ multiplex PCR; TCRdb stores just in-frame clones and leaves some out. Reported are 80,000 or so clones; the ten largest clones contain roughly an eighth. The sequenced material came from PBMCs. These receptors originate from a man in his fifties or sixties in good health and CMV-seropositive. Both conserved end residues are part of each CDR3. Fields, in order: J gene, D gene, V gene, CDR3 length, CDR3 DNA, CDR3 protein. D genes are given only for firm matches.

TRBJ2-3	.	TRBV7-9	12	TGTGCCAGCAGCTTGTTACTAGATACGCAGTATTTT	CASSLLLDTQYF
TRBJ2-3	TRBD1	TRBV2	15	TGTGCCAGCAGTCCCGACAGGGGGCGAACAGATACGCAGTATTTT	CASSPDRGRTDTQYF
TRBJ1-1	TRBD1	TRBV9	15	TGTGCCAGCGGCGGGATGACAGGGGGCCACACTGAAGCTTTCTTT	CASGGMTGGHTEAFF
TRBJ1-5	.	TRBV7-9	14	TGTGCCAGCAGCGATGCCGGGGGCAATCAGCCCCAGCATTTT	CASSDAGGNQPQHF
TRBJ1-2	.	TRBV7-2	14	TGTGCCAGCAGCTTAGCGAGGACGGACTTGAGCTACACCTTC	CASSLARTDLSYTF
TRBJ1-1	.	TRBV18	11	TGTGCCAGCTCCCCGAGGGAGGAAGCTTTCTTT	CASSPREEAFF
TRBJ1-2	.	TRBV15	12	TGTGCCACCAGCAGAGAAGAGTATGGCTACACCTTC	CATSREEYGYTF
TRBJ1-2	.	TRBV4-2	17	TGTGCCAGCAGCCAAGAGGGGCCGGAGCTTAGGCCGTATGGCTACACCTTC	CASSQEGPELRPYGYTF
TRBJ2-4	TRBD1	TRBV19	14	TGTGCCAGTAGTCGGGGACAGGCGAAAAACATTCAGTACTTC	CASSRGQAKNIQYF
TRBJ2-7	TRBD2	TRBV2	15	TGTGCCAGCAGGGGAGGGCCCCTCACCCTCTACGAGCAGTACTTC	CASRGGPLTLYEQYF
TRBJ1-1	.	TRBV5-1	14	TGCGCCAGCGCCCCACAGGGAATGAACACTGAAGCTTTCTTT	CASAPQGMNTEAFF
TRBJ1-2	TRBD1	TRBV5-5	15	TGTGCCAGCAGCTTGGTAGGGACAGCTAACTATGGCTACACCTTC	CASSLVGTANYGYTF
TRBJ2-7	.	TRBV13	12	TGTGCCAGCAGCGCTCAGGGATACGAGCAGTACTTC	CASSAQGYEQYF
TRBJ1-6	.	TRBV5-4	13	TGTGCCAGCAGCTCCTCACTCTTATCACCCCTCCACTTT	CASSSSLLSPLHF
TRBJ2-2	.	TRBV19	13	TGTGCCAGTAGGACAGGATACACCGGGGAGCTGTTTTTT	CASRTGYTGELFF
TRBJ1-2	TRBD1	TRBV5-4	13	TGTGCCAGCAGCTCGGACAGGGCCTATGGCTACACCTTC	CASSSDRAYGYTF
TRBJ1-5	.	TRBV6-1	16	TGTGCCAGCAGTGAAGCCAGATTGAGGGGGAATCAGCCCCAGCATTTT	CASSEARLRGNQPQHF
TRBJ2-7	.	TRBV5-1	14	TGCGCCAGCAGCTTGTCAGGGTCAGCCTACGAGCAGTACTTC	CASSLSGSAYEQYF
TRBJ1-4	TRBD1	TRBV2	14	TGTGCCGCCAGGCGGGGACAGTTTAATGAAAAACTGTTTTTT	CAARRGQFNEKLFF
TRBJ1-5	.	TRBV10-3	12	TGTGCCATCTCCGGGTCCAATCAGCCCCAGCATTTT	CAISGSNQPQHF
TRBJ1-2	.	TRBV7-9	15	TGTGCCAGCAGCTTCCACATTGGGGGGGACTATGGCTACACCTTC	CASSFHIGGDYGYTF
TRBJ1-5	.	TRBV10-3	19	TGTGCCATCAGTGAGTCTCAGTTGGCGGGCGAGGGGGGCAATCAGCCCCAGCATTTT	CAISESQLAGEGGNQPQHF
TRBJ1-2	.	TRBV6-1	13	TGTGCCAGCAGTGAAACGGGGGGCTGTGGCTACACCTTC	CASSETGGCGYTF
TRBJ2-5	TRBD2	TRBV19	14	TGTGCCAGTAGTGCGGGAGGGGGACCAGAGACCCAGTACTTC	CASSAGGGPETQYF
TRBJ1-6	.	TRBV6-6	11	TGTGCCAGCAGTCAAAATTCACCCCTCCACTTT	CASSQNSPLHF
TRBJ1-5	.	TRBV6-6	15	TGTGCCAGCAGGGACAGACCTAACAGCAATCAGCCCCAGCATTTT	CASRDRPNSNQPQHF
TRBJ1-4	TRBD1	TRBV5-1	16	TGCGCCAGCAGCTTGGGGACAGGGTTGGGGAATGAAAAACTGTTTTTT	CASSLGTGLGNEKLFF
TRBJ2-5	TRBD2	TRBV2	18	TGTGCCAGCAGAGAAGTAAAGGTGGCGGGAGGGCTAGGGGAGACCCAGTACTTC	CASREVKVAGGLGETQYF
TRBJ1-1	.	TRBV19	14	TGTGCCAGTAGTACTTTCCAGGGGACCGCTGAAGCTTTCTTT	CASSTFQGTAEAFF
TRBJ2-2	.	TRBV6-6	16	TGTGCCAGCAGTTACTCTACCAGGGCCAACACCGGGGAGCTGTTTTTT	CASSYSTRANTGELFF
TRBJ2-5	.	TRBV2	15	TGTGCCAGCAGTGAAGGCGGGGGCCGCCAAGAGACCCAGTACTTC	CASSEGGGRQETQYF
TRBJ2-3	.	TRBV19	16	TGTGCCAGTAGTACCTTACAGGGCATAAGGACAGATACGCAGTATTTT	CASSTLQGIRTDTQYF
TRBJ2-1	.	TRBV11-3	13	TGTGCCAGCAGCTTAGGTCGCGATAATGAGCAGTTCTTC	CASSLGRDNEQFF
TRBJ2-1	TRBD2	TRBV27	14	TGTGCCAGCAGTTTGGGGGGGAGTTACAATGAGCAGTTCTTC	CASSLGGSYNEQFF
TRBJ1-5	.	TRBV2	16	TGTGCCAGCAGCTCGTTGGGGGGTAGGAGCAATCAGCCCCAGCATTTT	CASSSLGGRSNQPQHF
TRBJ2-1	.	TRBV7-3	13	TGTGCCAGCAGCCCCGGCGCAGGGAATGAGCAGTTCTTC	CASSPGAGNEQFF
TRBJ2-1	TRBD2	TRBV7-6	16	TGTGCCAGCAGCTTAGGGGGCGGGAGAAACTACAATGAGCAGTTCTTC	CASSLGGGRNYNEQFF
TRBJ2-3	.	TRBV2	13	TGTGCCAGCAGTGAGGGCAACACAGATACGCAGTATTTT	CASSEGNTDTQYF
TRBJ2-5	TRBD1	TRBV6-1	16	TGTGCCAGCAGTGGCACCTTACAGGGGGCCCAAGAGACCCAGTACTTC	CASSGTLQGAQETQYF
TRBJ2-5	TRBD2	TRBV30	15	TGTGCCGGGAGTCCGGAGGCGGGAGGCCGAGAGACCCAGTACTTC	CAGSPEAGGRETQYF